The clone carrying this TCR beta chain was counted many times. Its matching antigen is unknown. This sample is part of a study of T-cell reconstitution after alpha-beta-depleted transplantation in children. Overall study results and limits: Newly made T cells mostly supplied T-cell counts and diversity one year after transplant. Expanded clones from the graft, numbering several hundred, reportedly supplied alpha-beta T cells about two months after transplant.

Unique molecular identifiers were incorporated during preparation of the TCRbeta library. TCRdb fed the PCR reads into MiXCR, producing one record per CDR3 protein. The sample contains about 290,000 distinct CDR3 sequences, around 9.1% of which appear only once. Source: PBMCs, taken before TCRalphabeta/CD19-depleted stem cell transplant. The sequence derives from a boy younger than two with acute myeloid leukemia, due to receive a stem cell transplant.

The CDR3 bases are TGTGCCATCAGTGACCAGGGGCGGTCCTACGAGCAGTACTTC. Its translation is CAISDQGRSYEQYF. This rearrangement joins TRBV10-3 to TRBJ2-7; TRBD1 is a possible D gene (6 bases). Germline V lookup: CDR1 ENHRY, CDR2 SYGVKD. Deletions cut 3 bases from V and 1 base from J, with 10 bases between. The CDR3 extends over 14 amino acids.